This record looks at one TCR beta chain sequence and its context. These data come from a study of T cells expressing NK-cell markers. The CDR3 runs to 13 residues. From the 5' RACE reads, TCRdb lists one entry per CDR3 protein and no DNA. The table gives 500,000 to 600,000 distinct CDR3 sequences; the top ten clones make up approximately 3.6% of it. This sequence joins TRBV12-3 or TRBV12-4 and TRBJ2-5. The sample was blood T cells: a sorted CD56 or NKG2C T cell subset, CD4+ or CD8+ T cells, or bulk PBMC T cells (not recorded which). The clonotype was recovered from a man aged 18-30 years in good health. The CDR3 spells CASSLGWTETQYF.